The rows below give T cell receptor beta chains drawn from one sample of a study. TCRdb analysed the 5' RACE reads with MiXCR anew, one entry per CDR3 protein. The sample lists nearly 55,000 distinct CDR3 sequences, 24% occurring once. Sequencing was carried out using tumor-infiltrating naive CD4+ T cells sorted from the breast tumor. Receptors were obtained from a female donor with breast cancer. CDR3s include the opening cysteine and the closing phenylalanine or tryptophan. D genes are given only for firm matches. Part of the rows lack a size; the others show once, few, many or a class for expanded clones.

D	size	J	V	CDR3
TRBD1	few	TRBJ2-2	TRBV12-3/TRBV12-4	CASRTGWTGELFF
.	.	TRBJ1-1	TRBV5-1	CASKTNPASDTEAFF
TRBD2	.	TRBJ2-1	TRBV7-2	CASSLRAGGPRAYNEQFF
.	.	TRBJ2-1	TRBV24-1	CATSDLKVSYNEQFF
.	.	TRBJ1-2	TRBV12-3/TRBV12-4	CASGRAPYGYTF
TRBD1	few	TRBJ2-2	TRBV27	CASTFSGQLNTGELFF
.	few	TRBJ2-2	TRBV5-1	CASSLRGREELFF
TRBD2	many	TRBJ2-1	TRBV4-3	CASSHSGGDRNEQFF
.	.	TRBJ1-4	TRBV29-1	CSAQNGTLLTREKLFF
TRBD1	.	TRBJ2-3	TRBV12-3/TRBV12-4	CASTLGTVPDTQYF
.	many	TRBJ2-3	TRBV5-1	CASSREGRNTQYF
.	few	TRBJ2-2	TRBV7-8	CASSGSRSGNPRITGELFF
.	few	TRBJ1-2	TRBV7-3	CASSPTGEYGYTF
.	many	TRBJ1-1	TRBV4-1	CASSLLRGTEAFF
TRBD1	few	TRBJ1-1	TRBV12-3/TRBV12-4	CASSKKPGQSLRAEAFF
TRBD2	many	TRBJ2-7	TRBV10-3	CAISESGTSGREQYF
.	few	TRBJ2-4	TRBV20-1	CSARDEGRDIQYF
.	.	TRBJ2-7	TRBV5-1	CASSLQWGPYEQYF
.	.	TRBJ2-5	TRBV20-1	CSAIHQIQETQYF
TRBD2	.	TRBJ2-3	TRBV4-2	CASSQDGASGKDTQYF
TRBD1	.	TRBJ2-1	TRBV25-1	CASSVGQASHEQFF